This TCR beta chain came from a study of CD8 T cells in Susac syndrome. TCR beta sequences were obtained from blood CD8+ and CD4+ T cells. CDR3 size: 16 residues. Germline-derived CDR1 and CDR2 are SGHRS and YFSETQ. The germline V and J ends were trimmed by 0 bases and 5 bases, with 15 bases remaining between them. Reverse transcription of about 0.5 to 1 ug RNA used random hexamers. TCRdb re-called the immunoSEQ multiplex PCR reads with MiXCR, one entry per CDR3 protein. Of 150,000 or so distinct CDR3 sequences listed, about 95% are singletons. The source material was CD4+ T cells from PBMCs. This rearrangement joins TRBV5-1 to TRBJ2-1; D is unclear. The source of this sequence is a human donor with Susac syndrome. As DNA, the CDR3 is TGCGCCAGCAGCTTGGAACCTCCTATCTGGGACAATGAGCAGTTCTTC. This translates into CASSLEPPIWDNEQFF.